A single TCR beta chain is shown here with its context. Antigen: not known. This sample was taken from a study of early stage breast cancer tumors. CDR1 is SGHRS, CDR2 YFSETQ, per germline. The CDR3 spans 14 residues. Trimming left V 4 bases short and J 0 bases short, with 10 bases between. Sequenced by immunoSEQ multiplex PCR; TCRdb stores in-frame clones only, minus some. The sample carries about 69,000 clones, about 85% recorded once. Notes on the study in general: Enriched TCRB sequences shared across patients were mostly commonly generated sequences. Tumors had roughly 2.3-fold higher T cell density and higher clonality than adjacent normal breast tissue.

The sequence was collected from a person aged 35-49 years with breast cancer. This sequence joins TRBV5-1 and TRBJ1-1; D is unclear. Sequencing was carried out using blood. The CDR3 loop is CASSDQGLNTEAFF. In DNA form, the CDR3 reads TGCGCCAGCAGCGACCAAGGTTTGAACACTGAAGCTTTCTTT.